A selection of T cell receptor beta chains follows, all from one sample in a study of blood T cell repertoires in COVID-19. Here immunoSEQ multiplex PCR was the method, and the copy in TCRdb shows in-frame clones only, minus some. Among about 400,000 clones, roughly 90% were seen once, and the ten largest hold roughly 2%. Material: PBMCs or T cells enriched from blood (not recorded which). Receptor source: a woman between 35 and 50 years old with acute COVID-19. CDR3s include the opening cysteine and the closing phenylalanine or tryptophan. A D gene is named only where the DNA matches it firmly. Size tells how often a clone was seen (once, few, many) or the class of an expanded clone, and some rows leave it out.

J gene: TRBJ1-2
V gene: TRBV5-8
D gene: NA
clone size: NA
CDR3 DNA: TGTGCCAGCAGCACTAGACCTTTTTATGTGAGCCACTACTCCTATGGCTACACCTTC
CDR3 protein: CASSTRPFYVSHYSYGYTF

J gene: TRBJ2-2
V gene: TRBV18
D gene: NA
clone size: NA
CDR3 DNA: TGTGCCAGCTCCACGGGGGACACCGGGGAGCTGTTTTTT
CDR3 protein: CASSTGDTGELFF

J gene: TRBJ1-1
V gene: TRBV30
D gene: NA
clone size: NA
CDR3 DNA: TGTGCCTGGAGTACGTCGGGGTTTCTCGACAACACTGAAGCTTTCTTT
CDR3 protein: CAWSTSGFLDNTEAFF

J gene: TRBJ1-3
V gene: TRBV5-4
D gene: TRBD1
clone size: NA
CDR3 DNA: TGTGCCAGCAGCTTCAGGGGGCAGGGTGGAAACACCATATATTTT
CDR3 protein: CASSFRGQGGNTIYF

J gene: TRBJ1-1
V gene: TRBV29-1
D gene: TRBD1
clone size: NA
CDR3 DNA: TGCAGCGTCGGGGACAGCTACCTACATTCGTACACTGAAGCTTTCTTT
CDR3 protein: CSVGDSYLHSYTEAFF

J gene: TRBJ2-1
V gene: TRBV20-1
D gene: TRBD1
clone size: NA
CDR3 DNA: TGCAGTGCTAGTGGGACAGGGTACAATGAGCAGTTCTTC
CDR3 protein: CSASGTGYNEQFF

J gene: TRBJ2-1
V gene: TRBV19
D gene: TRBD2
clone size: NA
CDR3 DNA: TGTGCCAGTAGTATAATAGTCGGGGGGGATATAGCCAATGAGCAGTTCTTC
CDR3 protein: CASSIIVGGDIANEQFF

J gene: TRBJ1-1
V gene: TRBV6-5
D gene: NA
clone size: many
CDR3 DNA: TGTGCCAGCAGTCCCAATGGCGCATTACGGGAGTCAGCTTTCTTT
CDR3 protein: CASSPNGALRESAFF

J gene: TRBJ1-1
V gene: TRBV12-3/TRBV12-4
D gene: NA
clone size: NA
CDR3 DNA: TGTGCCAGCAGCCCCGGGGGGTACACTGAAGCTTTCTTT
CDR3 protein: CASSPGGYTEAFF

J gene: TRBJ1-5
V gene: TRBV29-1
D gene: NA
clone size: once
CDR3 DNA: TGCAGCGTTGCAAACAGGGTAAGTCAGCCCCAGCATTTT
CDR3 protein: CSVANRVSQPQHF

J gene: TRBJ2-1
V gene: TRBV9
D gene: NA
clone size: NA
CDR3 DNA: TGTGCCAGCAGCGTAGATCCTAGCTACAATGAGCAGTTCTTC
CDR3 protein: CASSVDPSYNEQFF

J gene: TRBJ2-2
V gene: TRBV14
D gene: NA
clone size: NA
CDR3 DNA: TGTGCCAGCAGCCTCAGGGTAATCGGGGAGCTGTTTTTT
CDR3 protein: CASSLRVIGELFF

J gene: TRBJ2-1
V gene: TRBV6-5
D gene: NA
clone size: NA
CDR3 DNA: TGTGCCAGCAGGCTAAGACTAGTGCGGTCGTTCTTC
CDR3 protein: CASRLRLVRSFF